This TCR beta chain was sequenced in a study of cytomegalovirus exposure and HLA in healthy donors (dated 2017 in TCRdb). In terms of the full investigation: In an earlier analysis of 450 to 750 of the donors, about 270 Gb of sequence data and 90 million to 120 million unique TCR beta sequences from 150 million to 200 million T cells were reported. An early release covering roughly 600 HLA-typed donors comprised around 300 gigabases of sequencing data and 85 million or so unique TCR sequences. The genetic ancestry cluster associated with self-reported Caucasian donors included 81% of the 398 genotyped donors. The study was designed to test whether signatures of past pathogen exposure could be identified by cataloging public T cell receptors. Using immunosequencing, the study profiled T cell repertoires from around 670 subjects and related those repertoires to cytomegalovirus serostatus. A separate validation cohort of about 110 different subjects was used in addition to the 666-subject first cohort. High-throughput TCR immunosequencing, statistical association of individual TCRs with disease status, and machine learning were combined to predict cytomegalovirus infection status. In a later analysis, previously published TCR beta repertoires from hundreds of donors were re-analyzed and high-resolution HLA genotyping was added so that TCR occurrence patterns could be studied. The later analysis used no new phenotypic data to find candidate immune exposures, relying instead on TCR beta sequences and their occurrence across donors. An earlier analysis of around 640 of the donors used high-throughput TCR beta sequencing to judge whether each TCR beta V gene segment behaved as functional or pseudogenic. Donor age, sex, ethnicity and CMV serostatus were compiled together with the repertoire data. In a later genetic analysis, genome-wide SNP genotypes for about 65% of the roughly 700 donors were used, and that subset was treated as a discovery cohort. All discovery cohort repertoires had been generated on a single sequencing platform. Both class I and class II loci were covered by HLA typing, at four-digit resolution. The number of typed donors differed by locus: about 620-640 for A, B, C, DRB1 and DQB1; approximately 520 for DQA1; 606 for DPA1; and some 450 for DPB1. A handful of DR-DQ haplotypes were handled as single units for association and clustering because linkage in the cohort was strong. Among 398 genotyped donors of the cohort, an average of around 220,000 unique TCR beta nucleotide sequences was sequenced per donor, of which approximately 18% were non-productive. Results and caveats for the whole study, not just this receptor: A further reported finding was that TCR beta sequences accurately predicted the HLA-A and HLA-B alleles for most subjects in the first cohort. The study listed 164 TCR beta chains as associated with cytomegalovirus. A later analysis associated 15,000 to 20,000 TCR beta sequences with specific HLA alleles at a false discovery rate of 0.05. In a later genetic analysis, fewer N-insertions in productive TCRs were reported among donors in an Asian-associated ancestry cluster than the approximately 710-donor mean. The sequencing pipeline was judged likely to have produced a cluster of highly shared sequence variants as a technical artifact. The earlier analysis of approximately 590 of the donors excluded 15 to 20 rarely observed V segments, including chromosome 9 orphons, because counts were too low. Presence/absence analyses assumed roughly uniform sequencing depth across donors, an assumption that may not hold. Most TCR sequences were observed very rarely across donors, whereas some public TCRs were present in many individuals. Correlated functional status among segregating V segments might reflect linkage disequilibrium, but an unknown experimental factor could not be ruled out. A later analysis found that TCR association rates varied across HLA loci, with DRB1 alleles showing the most associated TCRs and HLA-C alleles the fewest. In a later analysis, HLA-associated TCR beta chains showed more clonal expansion and lower generation probabilities than non-associated chains that were equally common. In a later genetic analysis, a missense DCLRE1C variant was associated with V-gene and J-gene trimming of TCR beta chains, and the association was replicated in an independent cohort. For the cohort, immune exposure information was limited to CMV serostatus. Three of the identified cytomegalovirus-associated TCR beta chains were confirmed in vitro to be specific for cytomegalovirus antigens. In a later analysis, most CMV-associated TCR beta chains were found to appear HLA-restricted, with HLA associations seemingly driven largely by CMV exposure. The classifier was reported to diagnose cytomegalovirus status with high specificity and sensitivity in both the original and validation cohorts. Because HLA typing was unavailable for some donors at each locus, only the typed subset was used in association tests. An earlier analysis of around 600 of the donors showed that most TCR beta V segments appeared in productive rearrangements either about 90% or about 30% of the time, which broadly matched IMGT annotations. When HLA alleles, especially DR and DQ, strongly co-occurred, attributing TCR associations to individual alleles was difficult. Only TCR beta chains were sequenced in this cohort, and the absence of alpha or paired-chain data limited detectable features. According to the authors, the approach could potentially be generalized to other disease states and immunological phenotypes. Several of the top co-occurrence clusters appeared to be linked to parvovirus B19, influenza, CMV and Epstein-Barr virus, according to a later analysis. Because the 87-base-pair reads could not distinguish some IMGT-functional V segments, including TRBV6-2 and TRBV6-3, those segments were excluded.

The method was the immunoSEQ multiplex PCR assay. The multiplex PCR relied on a mix of 60 forward primers for TCR Vbeta segments and 13 reverse primers for TCR Jbeta segments. Amplification of the CDR3 region of rearranged TCR beta genes was performed with a multiplex PCR assay on genomic DNA. On the Illumina HiSeq System, the amplified TCR beta libraries were sequenced as 87-base-pair reads. From the authors' description of their analysis: A later analysis counted about 82 million unique TCR beta chains across the 666 repertoires, and around 12 million of these chains were shared by at least two donors. A nearest-neighbor algorithm error-corrected the raw reads and collapsed the reads into unique sequences, merging closely related sequences to remove PCR and sequencing errors. CDR3 sequences were aligned to IMGT reference sequences to assign V, D and J gene segments. For a sequence to be retained, at least a six-nucleotide match to both a V gene segment and a J gene segment was required. Rearrangements were classified as productive when the CDR3 lacked stop codons and remained in frame with V and J, and all other rearrangements were classified as non-productive. Following IMGT convention, CDR3 was defined as the stretch from the second conserved V-encoded cysteine to the conserved J-encoded phenylalanine. The earlier analysis of 587 of the donors excluded sequences that lacked an unambiguous match to a single V gene segment. In an earlier analysis of a few hundred of the donors, V segments were called functional above 56.7% productive rearrangements and were called segregating when the between-donor standard deviation exceeded 5%. To diagnose cytomegalovirus status from the catalog of TCR beta chain sequences, a statistical classification framework was built. In a later analysis, V and J genes were assigned by comparing TCR nucleotide sequences against IMGT/GENE-DB human TR gene sequences. Using the TCRdist pipeline, a later analysis assigned CDR3 sequences along with most-parsimonious VDJ recombination scenarios. In a later analysis, every TCR beta chain was defined by the combination of its CDR3 amino acid sequence and its V-gene family, and reads without a unique V-gene family were dropped. As a way to deal with suspected cross-contamination and a sequencing artifact, a later analysis dropped 500 to 700 nucleotide sequences that were highly shared and had low generation probability. For each public chain, a later analysis derived a clonal expansion index from normalized ranks of inferred template counts within each repertoire. In a later analysis, generation probabilities were computed using a VDJ recombination model fitted to out-of-frame rearrangements, and the results were checked against IGoR. A later analysis scored TCR-TCR, TCR-HLA and TCR-CMV co-occurrence with hypergeometric tests, applying a repertoire-size bias correction to TCR pairs. False discovery rates were estimated in a later analysis by permuting HLA or CMV assignments 20 times. A later analysis grouped co-occurring TCRs with DBSCAN, adding TCRdist sequence similarity when clustering within HLA-allele-positive subsets. For co-occurrence clustering, repertoires with fewer than 30,000 or more than 120,000 public chains were excluded, along with 4 to 6 repertoires with anomalous nucleotide sharing. In TCRdb, the immuneACCESS table is reduced to in-frame sequences with V and J assigned. These tables do not hold every clone; where another copy was compared, an unresolved V gene accounts for under half, and the others remain unexplained. The V and J calls and the clone size are those of that table, but D and trimming were determined from the DNA. The sample includes 110,000 to 150,000 clones, with 77% observed a single time. About 3.7% of the sample is held by the ten biggest clonotypes.

From V the trimming removes 1 base and from J it removes 9 bases, while the gene matches leave 9 bases of the junction unaccounted for. CDR1 and CDR2 are read off the germline V gene (reference sequence) as SGHKS and YYEKEE. The CDR3, cysteine through phenylalanine, is 15 amino acids long. Kept here is only the CDR3 DNA, which spans 45 bases and is read in frame from base 1. To note about this clone: The antigen it binds to is not known. Base qualities are not provided; no much larger clone lies one nucleotide away.

In total, fewer than 750 healthy bone marrow donors made up the cohort. All cohort members were sampled while nominally healthy, although unrecorded immune exposures were likely present. The donor was CMV seronegative and was included in the group of a few hundred seronegative cohort members. Every donor gave a peripheral blood sample, and the peripheral blood mononuclear cells from that sample were used for TCR beta sequencing. Genomic DNA was extracted from the blood cell samples with the Qiagen DNeasy Blood Extraction Kit. The chain links TRBV5-5 with TRBJ1-5, and 8 junctional nucleotides match TRBD1. Sequenced material: PBMCs. The source of this sequence is a male donor in good health and CMV-seronegative. Here the CDR3 is given as CASSLPGTGVWPQHF. The nucleotide sequence reads as follows: TGTGCCAGCAGCTTGCCCGGGACAGGCGTTTGGCCCCAGCATTTT.